The present TCR beta chain was sequenced within a study of cytomegalovirus exposure and HLA in healthy donors. General study points: Earlier findings revealed that most TCR beta V segments proved productive either about 87% or about 30% of the time. Indistinguishable V segments such as TRBV6-2 and TRBV6-3 were excluded. A later analysis linked a missense DCLRE1C variant to TCR beta V- and J-gene trimming.

The V and J ends lost 0 bases and 4 bases respectively, with 9 bases between them. The CDR3 sequence is 14 residues long. Germline assignment: CDR1 SEHNR and CDR2 FQNEAQ (reference sequence). The PCR made use of 60 Vbeta and 13 Jbeta primers. Only in-frame clones appear in the TCRdb table, and some are missing; sequencing was by immunoSEQ multiplex PCR. The sample shows about 95,000 clones, approximately 77% of them seen only once. The count of this clone is one. Its cognate antigen is unknown. This rearrangement joins TRBV7-9 to TRBJ1-1; D uncertain. The receptor comes from a woman in her forties in good health and CMV-seronegative. Source material: PBMCs. CDR3 loop: CASSLAPITTEAFF. Here the CDR3 DNA reads TGTGCCAGCAGCTTAGCCCCTATAACCACTGAAGCTTTCTTT.